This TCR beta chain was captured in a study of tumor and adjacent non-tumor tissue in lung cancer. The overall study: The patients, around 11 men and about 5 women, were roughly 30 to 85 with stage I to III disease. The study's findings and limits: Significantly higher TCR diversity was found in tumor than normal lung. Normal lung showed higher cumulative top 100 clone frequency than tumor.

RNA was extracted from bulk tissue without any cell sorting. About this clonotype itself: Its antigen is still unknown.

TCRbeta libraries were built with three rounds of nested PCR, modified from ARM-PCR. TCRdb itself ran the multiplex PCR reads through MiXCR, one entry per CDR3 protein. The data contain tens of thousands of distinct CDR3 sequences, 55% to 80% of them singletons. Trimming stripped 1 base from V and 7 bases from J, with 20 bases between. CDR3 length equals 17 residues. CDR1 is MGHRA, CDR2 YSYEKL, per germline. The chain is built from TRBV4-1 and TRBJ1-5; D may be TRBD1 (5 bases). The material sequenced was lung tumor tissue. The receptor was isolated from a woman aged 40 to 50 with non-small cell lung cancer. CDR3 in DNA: TGCGCCAGCAGCCAAGGTGAGGGACCGGATCCCGAACAGCCCCAGCATTTT. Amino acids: CASSQGEGPDPEQPQHF.